This TCR beta chain was obtained from a study of blood T cell repertoires in COVID-19. Turning to the study itself: Acute and convalescent COVID-19 specimens originated in the United States, Italy and Spain. T cells, B-cell-depleted T cells, or PBMCs supplied cDNA or gDNA.

Per the original methods: It was from reference gene primer amplification that nucleated cell counts were estimated. The data were produced by immunoSEQ multiplex PCR, yet TCRdb's version contains in-frame clones alone and is incomplete. The V and J calls and the clone size are those of that table, but D and trimming were determined from the DNA. The repertoire holds approximately 150,000 clones, with about 81% as singletons. V shed 6 bases and J 5 bases; nucleotides not matched to a gene: 7. CDR1 and CDR2 from the germline V gene are MGHRA and YSYEKL. This CDR3 spans 14 amino acids. Specimen: peripheral blood. V gene TRBV4-1 combines with J gene TRBJ2-5; 9 positions match TRBD2. The clonotype was recovered from a man aged 60-69 years with active or convalescent COVID-19. CDR3 bases: TGCGCCAGCAGTCAGACCGGACTAGCGGAGACCCAGTACTTC. Translated, it gives CASSQTGLAETQYF.